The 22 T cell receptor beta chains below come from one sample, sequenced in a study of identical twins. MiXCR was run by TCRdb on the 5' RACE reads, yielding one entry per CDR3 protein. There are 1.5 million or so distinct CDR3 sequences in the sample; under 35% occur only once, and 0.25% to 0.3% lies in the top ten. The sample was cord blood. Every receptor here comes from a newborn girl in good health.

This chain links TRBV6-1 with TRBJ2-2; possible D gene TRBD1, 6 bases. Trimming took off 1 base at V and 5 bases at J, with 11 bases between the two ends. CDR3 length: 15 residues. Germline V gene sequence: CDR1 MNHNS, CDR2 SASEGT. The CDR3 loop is CASSEGGTHTGELFF. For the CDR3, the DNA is TGTGCCAGCAGTGAAGGGGGGACACATACCGGGGAGCTGTTTTTT.

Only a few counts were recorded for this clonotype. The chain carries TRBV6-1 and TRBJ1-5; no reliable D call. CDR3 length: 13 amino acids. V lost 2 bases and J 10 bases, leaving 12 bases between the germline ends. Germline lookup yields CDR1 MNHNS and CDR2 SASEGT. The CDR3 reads CASSERYSAPQHF. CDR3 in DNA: TGTGCCAGCAGTGAAAGGTACTCTGCACCCCAGCATTTT.

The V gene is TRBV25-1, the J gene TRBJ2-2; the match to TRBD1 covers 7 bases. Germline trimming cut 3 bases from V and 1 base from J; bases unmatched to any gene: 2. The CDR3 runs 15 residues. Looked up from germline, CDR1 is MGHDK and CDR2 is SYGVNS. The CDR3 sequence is CASSDRDRNTGELFF. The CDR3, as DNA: TGTGCCAGCAGTGACCGGGACAGGAACACCGGGGAGCTGTTTTTT.

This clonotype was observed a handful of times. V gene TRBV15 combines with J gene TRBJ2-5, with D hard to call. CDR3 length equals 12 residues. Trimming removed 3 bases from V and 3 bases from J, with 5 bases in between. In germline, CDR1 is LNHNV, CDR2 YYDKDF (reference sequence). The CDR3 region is CATSRAEETQYF. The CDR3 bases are TGTGCCACCAGCAGGGCCGAAGAGACCCAGTACTTC.

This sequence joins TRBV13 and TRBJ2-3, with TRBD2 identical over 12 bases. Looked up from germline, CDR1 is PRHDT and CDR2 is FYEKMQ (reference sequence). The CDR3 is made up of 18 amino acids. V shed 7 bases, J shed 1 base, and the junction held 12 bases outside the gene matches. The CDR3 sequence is CASTGSRLAGDGTDTQYF. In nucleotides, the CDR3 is TGTGCCAGCACCGGATCGAGACTAGCGGGAGACGGCACAGATACGCAGTATTTT.

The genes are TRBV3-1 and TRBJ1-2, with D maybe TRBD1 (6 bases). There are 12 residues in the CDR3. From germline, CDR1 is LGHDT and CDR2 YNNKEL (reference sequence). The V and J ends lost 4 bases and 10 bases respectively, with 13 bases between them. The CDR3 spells CASSLTQGTYTF. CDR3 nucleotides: TGTGCCAGCAGCCTAACCCAGGGGACCTACACCTTC.

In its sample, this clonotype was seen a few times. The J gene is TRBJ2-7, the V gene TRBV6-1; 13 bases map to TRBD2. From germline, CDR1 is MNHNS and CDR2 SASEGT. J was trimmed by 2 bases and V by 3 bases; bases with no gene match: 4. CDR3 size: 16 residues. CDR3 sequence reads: CASSERLAGGTYEQYF. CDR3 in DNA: TGTGCCAGCAGTGAGCGACTAGCGGGAGGTACCTACGAGCAGTACTTC.

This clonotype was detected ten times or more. CDR3 in amino acids: CSVAEGGYF. CDR3 nucleotides: TGCAGCGTTGCTGAGGGAGGGTACTTC. The chain employs TRBV29-1 and TRBJ2-7; D is perhaps TRBD2 (6 bases). V was pared by 4 bases and J by 12 bases, with 10 bases between. The CDR3 contains 9 residues. Germline V CDR1 and CDR2: SQVTM, ANQGSEA.

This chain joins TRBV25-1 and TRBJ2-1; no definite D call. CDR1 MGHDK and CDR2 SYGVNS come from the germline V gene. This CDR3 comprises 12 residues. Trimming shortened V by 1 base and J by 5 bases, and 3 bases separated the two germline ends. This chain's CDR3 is CASSEWDNEQFF. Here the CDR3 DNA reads TGTGCCAGCAGTGAATGGGACAATGAGCAGTTCTTC.

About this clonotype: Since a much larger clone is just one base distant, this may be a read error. CDR3 bases: TGCAGCGTTGAGCGGGGTAACAATGGGCAGTTCTTC. Residues: CSVERGNNGQFF. The V call is TRBV29-1, the J call TRBJ2-1, with D possibly TRBD2 on 6 matching bases. The CDR3 has 12 amino acids. Germline loops: CDR1 SQVTM, CDR2 ANQGSEA.

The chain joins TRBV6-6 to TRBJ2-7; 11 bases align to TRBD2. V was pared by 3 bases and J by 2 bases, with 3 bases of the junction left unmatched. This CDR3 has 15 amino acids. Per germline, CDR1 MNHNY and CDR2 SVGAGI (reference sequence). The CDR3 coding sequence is TGTGCCAGCAGTTATTCACTAGCGGGAGCCTACGAGCAGTACTTC. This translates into CASSYSLAGAYEQYF.

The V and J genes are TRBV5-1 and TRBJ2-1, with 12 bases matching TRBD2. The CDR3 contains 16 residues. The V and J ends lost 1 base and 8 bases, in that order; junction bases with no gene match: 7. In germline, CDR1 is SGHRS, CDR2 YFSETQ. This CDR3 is CASSLPSGGAVDEQFF. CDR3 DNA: TGCGCCAGCAGCTTGCCTAGCGGGGGGGCCGTTGATGAGCAGTTCTTC.

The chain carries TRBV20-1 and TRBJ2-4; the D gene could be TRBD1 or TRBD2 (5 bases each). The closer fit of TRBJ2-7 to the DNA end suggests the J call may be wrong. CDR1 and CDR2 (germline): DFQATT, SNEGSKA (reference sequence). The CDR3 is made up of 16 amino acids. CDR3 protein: CSAPGPTDQASYEQYF. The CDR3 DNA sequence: TGCAGTGCGCCGGGACCTACCGACCAGGCCTCCTACGAGCAGTACTTC.

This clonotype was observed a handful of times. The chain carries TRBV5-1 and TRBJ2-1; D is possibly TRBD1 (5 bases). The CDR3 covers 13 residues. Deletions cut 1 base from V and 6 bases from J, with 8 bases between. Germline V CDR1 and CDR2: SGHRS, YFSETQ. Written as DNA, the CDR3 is TGCGCCAGCAGCTTGCGGACACGCAATGAGCAGTTCTTC. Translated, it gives CASSLRTRNEQFF.

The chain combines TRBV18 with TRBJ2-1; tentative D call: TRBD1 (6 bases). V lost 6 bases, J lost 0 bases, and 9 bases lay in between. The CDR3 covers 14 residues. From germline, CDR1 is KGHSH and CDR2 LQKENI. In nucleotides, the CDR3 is TGTGCCAGCTCCGGGACAAACTCCTACAATGAGCAGTTCTTC. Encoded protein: CASSGTNSYNEQFF.

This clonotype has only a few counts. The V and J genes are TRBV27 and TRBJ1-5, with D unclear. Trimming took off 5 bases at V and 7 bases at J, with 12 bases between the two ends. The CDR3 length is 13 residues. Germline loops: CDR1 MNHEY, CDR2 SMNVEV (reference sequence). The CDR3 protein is CASSRRPGQPQHF. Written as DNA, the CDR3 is TGTGCCAGCAGTCGTAGACCGGGCCAGCCCCAGCATTTT.

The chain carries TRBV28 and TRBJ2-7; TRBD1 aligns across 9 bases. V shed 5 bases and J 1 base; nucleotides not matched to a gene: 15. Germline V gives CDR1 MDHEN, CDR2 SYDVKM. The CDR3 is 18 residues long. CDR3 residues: CASSPPMGQGIRSYEQYF. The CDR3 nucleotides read TGTGCCAGCAGTCCCCCAATGGGACAGGGAATTCGATCCTACGAGCAGTACTTC.

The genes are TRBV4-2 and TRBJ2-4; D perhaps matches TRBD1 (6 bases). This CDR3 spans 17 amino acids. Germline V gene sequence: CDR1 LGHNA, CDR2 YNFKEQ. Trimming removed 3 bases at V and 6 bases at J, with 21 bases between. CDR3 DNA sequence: TGTGCCAGCAGCCAGCGAACGAGACAGGCCCTTGGAAACATTCAGTACTTC. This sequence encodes CASSQRTRQALGNIQYF.

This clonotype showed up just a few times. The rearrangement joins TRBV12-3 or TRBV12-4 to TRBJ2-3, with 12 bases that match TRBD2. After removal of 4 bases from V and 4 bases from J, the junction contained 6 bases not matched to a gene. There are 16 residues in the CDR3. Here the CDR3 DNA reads TGTGCCAGCAGTTCAAGGACTAGCGGGACTTCAGATACGCAGTATTTT. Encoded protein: CASSSRTSGTSDTQYF.

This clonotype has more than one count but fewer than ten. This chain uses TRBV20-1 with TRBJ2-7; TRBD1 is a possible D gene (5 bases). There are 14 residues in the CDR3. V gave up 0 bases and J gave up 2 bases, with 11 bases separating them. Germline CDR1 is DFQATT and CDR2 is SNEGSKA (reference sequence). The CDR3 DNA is TGCAGTGCTAGAGATCAGGGCTTTACCTACGAGCAGTACTTC. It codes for CSARDQGFTYEQYF.

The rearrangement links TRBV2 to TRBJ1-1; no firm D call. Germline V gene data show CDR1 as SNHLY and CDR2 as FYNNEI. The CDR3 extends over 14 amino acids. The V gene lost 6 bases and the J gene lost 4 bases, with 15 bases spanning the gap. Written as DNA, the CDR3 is TGTGCCAGCAGCCAAAGCCGGGAGGGCACTGAAGCTTTCTTT. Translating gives CASSQSREGTEAFF.

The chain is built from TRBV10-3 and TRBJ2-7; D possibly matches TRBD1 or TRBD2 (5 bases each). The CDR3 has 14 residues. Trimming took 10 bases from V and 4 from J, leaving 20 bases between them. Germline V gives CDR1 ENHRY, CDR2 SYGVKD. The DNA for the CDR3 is TGTGCCACCGGGGACGGGAAGGAACGATACGAGCAGTACTTC. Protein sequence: CATGDGKERYEQYF.